This TCR beta chain was sequenced during a study of cytomegalovirus exposure and HLA in healthy donors. With 60 Vbeta and 13 Jbeta primers, the PCR was carried out. Sequenced by immunoSEQ multiplex PCR; TCRdb stores in-frame clones only, minus some. The sample includes roughly 180,000 clones, more than 70% of them seen just once. The germline V gene encodes CDR1 GTSNPN and CDR2 SVGIG (reference sequence). The length of the CDR3 is 16 residues. V lost 5 bases and J 2 bases, leaving 19 bases between the germline ends. The chain has TRBV30 and TRBJ2-1, with D possibly being TRBD2 (7 bases). The sequence was obtained from a woman between 50 and 59 years old in good health and CMV-seropositive. The sequenced sample was PBMCs. CDR3 bases: TGTGCCTGGGCCCACAGGGCGGGGGTTACCTACAATGAGCAGTTCTTC. This encodes CAWAHRAGVTYNEQFF.